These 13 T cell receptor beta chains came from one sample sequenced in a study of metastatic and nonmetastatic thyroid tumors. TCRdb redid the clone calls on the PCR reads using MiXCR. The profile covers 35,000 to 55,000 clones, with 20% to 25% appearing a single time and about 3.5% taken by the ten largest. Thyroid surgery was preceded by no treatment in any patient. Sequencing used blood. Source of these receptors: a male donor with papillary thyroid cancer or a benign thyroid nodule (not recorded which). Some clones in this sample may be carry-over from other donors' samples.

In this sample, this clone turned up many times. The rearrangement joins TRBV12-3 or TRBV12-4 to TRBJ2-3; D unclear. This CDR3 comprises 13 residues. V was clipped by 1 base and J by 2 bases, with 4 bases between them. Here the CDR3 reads CASSLGVTDTQYF. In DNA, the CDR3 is TGTGCCAGCAGTTTAGGCGTCACAGATACGCAGTATTTT.

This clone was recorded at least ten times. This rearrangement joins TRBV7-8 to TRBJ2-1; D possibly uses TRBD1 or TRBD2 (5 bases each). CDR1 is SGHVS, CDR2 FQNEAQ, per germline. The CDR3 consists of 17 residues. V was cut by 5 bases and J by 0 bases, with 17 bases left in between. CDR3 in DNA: TGTGCCAGCAGCCCCAAGGGGAGCGACCCCTCCTACAATGAGCAGTTCTTC. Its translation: CASSPKGSDPSYNEQFF.

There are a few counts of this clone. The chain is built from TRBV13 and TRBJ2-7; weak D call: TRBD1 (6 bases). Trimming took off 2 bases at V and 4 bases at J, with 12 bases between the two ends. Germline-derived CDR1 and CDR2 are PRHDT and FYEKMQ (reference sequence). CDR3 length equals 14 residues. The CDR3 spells CASSLQDSWYEQYF. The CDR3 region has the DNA TGTGCCAGCAGCTTACAGGACAGTTGGTACGAGCAGTACTTC. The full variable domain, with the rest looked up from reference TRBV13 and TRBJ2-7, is AAGVIQSPRHLIKEKRETATLKCYPIPRHDTVYWYQQGPGQDPQFLISFYEKMQSDKGSIPDRFSAQQFSDYHSELNMSSLELGDSALYFCASSLQDSWYEQYFGPGTRLTVT.

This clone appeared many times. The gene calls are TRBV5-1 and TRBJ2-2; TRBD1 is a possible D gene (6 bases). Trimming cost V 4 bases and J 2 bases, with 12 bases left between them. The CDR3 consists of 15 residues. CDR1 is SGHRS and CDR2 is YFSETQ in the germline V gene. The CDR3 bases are TGCGCCAGCAGCACGGACAGCCCTAACACCGGGGAGCTGTTTTTT. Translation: CASSTDSPNTGELFF.

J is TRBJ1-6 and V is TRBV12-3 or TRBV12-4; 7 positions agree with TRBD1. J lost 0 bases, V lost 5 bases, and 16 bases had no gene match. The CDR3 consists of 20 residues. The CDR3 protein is CASSQINLGQEGSYNSPLHF. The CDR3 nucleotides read TGTGCCAGCAGTCAAATAAACCTCGGACAGGAGGGCTCCTATAATTCACCCCTCCACTTT.

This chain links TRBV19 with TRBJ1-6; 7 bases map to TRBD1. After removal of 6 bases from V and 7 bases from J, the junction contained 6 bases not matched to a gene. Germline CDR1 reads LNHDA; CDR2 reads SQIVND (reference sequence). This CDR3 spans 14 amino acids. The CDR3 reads CASSEGQRNSPLHF. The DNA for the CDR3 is TGTGCCAGTAGCGAGGGACAGAGAAATTCACCCCTCCACTTT.

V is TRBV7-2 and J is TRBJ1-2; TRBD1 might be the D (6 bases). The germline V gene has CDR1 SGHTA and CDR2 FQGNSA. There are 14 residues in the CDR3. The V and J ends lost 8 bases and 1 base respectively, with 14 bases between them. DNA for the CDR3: TGTGCCAGCGAGGCAGGGGCTAATAACTATGGCTACACCTTC. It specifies CASEAGANNYGYTF.

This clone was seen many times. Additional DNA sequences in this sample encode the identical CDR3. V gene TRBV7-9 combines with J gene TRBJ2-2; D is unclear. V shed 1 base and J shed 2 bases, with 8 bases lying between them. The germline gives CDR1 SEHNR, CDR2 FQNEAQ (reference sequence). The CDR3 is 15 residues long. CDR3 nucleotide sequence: TGTGCCAGCAGCTTAGGAATCCCAAACACCGGGGAGCTGTTTTTT. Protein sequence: CASSLGIPNTGELFF.

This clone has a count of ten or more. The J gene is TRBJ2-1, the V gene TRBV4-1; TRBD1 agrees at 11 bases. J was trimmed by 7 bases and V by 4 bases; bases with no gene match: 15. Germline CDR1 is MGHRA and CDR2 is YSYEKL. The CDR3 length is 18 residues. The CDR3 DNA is TGCGCCAGCAGCCCCTTTCACCCTGGGGACAGGGGGAGAAATGAGCAGTTCTTC. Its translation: CASSPFHPGDRGRNEQFF.

The chain's CDR3 is CASSENRGYGYTF. The CDR3 bases are TGTGCCAGCAGCGAAAACCGGGGGTATGGCTACACCTTC. The rearrangement links TRBV7-2 to TRBJ1-2; the D gene is possibly TRBD1 (5 bases). Trimming took 5 bases from V and 5 from J, leaving 12 bases between them. The CDR3 totals 13 residues. From germline, CDR1 is SGHTA and CDR2 FQGNSA.

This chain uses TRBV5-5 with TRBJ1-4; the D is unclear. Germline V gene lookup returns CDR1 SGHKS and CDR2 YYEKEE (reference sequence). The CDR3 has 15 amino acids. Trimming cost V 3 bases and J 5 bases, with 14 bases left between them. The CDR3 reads CASSSPGSGNEKLFF. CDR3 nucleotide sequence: TGTGCCAGCAGCTCGCCGGGGTCGGGGAATGAAAAACTGTTTTTT.

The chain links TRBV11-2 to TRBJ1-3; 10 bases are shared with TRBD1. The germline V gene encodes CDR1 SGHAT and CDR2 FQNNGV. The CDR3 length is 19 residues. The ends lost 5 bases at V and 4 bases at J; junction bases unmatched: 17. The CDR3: CASSRIGTGEAWTGNTIYF. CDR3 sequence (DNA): TGTGCCAGCAGCCGGATCGGGACAGGGGAAGCTTGGACGGGAAACACCATATATTTT. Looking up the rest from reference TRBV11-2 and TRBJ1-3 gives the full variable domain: EAGVAQSPRYKIIEKRQSVAFWCNPISGHATLYWYQQILGQGPKLLIQFQNNGVVDDSQLPKDRFSAERLKGVDSTLKIQPAKLEDSAVYLCASSRIGTGEAWTGNTIYFGEGSWLTVV.

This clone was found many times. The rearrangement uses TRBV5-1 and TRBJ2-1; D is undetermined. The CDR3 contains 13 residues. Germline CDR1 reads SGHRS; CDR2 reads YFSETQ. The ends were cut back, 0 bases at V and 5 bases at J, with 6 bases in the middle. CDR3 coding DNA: TGCGCCAGCAGCTTGGGATGGGACAATGAGCAGTTCTTC. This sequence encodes CASSLGWDNEQFF.